This is a list of T cell receptor beta chains from one sample in a study of blood T cell repertoires in COVID-19. Libraries were prepared by immunoSEQ multiplex PCR; TCRdb keeps only in-frame clonotypes and omits some of them. The sample holds approximately 300,000 clones, around 87% seen once. The sample was PBMCs or T cells enriched from blood (not recorded which). These receptors all stem from a woman younger than 35 with acute COVID-19. The conserved cysteine and the conserved F or W are not part of the CDR3 here. The order of the fields is J gene, V gene, CDR3 protein.

TRBJ1-2 | TRBV28 | ASSSGGLKDGYT
TRBJ1-2 | TRBV7-9 | ASSLSDSNGYT
TRBJ1-2 | TRBV12-3/TRBV12-4 | ASFWQGVEGYT
TRBJ1-1 | TRBV14 | ASSQDRVLTEAF
TRBJ1-6 | TRBV6-5 | ASSSRGPPLH
TRBJ1-6 | TRBV7-3 | ASSLKGGKTDSPLH
TRBJ2-3 | TRBV19 | ATTGLKVGDTQY
TRBJ1-1 | TRBV7-9 | ASSPVDSSAF
TRBJ1-1 | TRBV28 | ASTWDTSNTEAF
TRBJ2-7 | TRBV7-9 | ASSLPPHEAGRRAHEQY
TRBJ1-2 | TRBV28 | ASSSGQNYGYT
TRBJ2-7 | TRBV27 | ASSLNRELYGEQY
TRBJ1-5 | TRBV28 | ASSSSQGGQPQH
TRBJ1-5 | TRBV2 | ASSVTGNGQPQH
TRBJ1-1 | TRBV28 | ASSDGTGSTEAF
TRBJ1-2 | TRBV27 | ASSFSGAYGYT
TRBJ1-1 | TRBV5-8 | ASSLPARQNTEAF
TRBJ1-1 | TRBV18 | ASSRVTGLVNTEAF
TRBJ1-1 | TRBV2 | ASSNQGQALNTEAF
TRBJ1-2 | TRBV28 | ASSPVRMGYGYT
TRBJ1-4 | TRBV15 | ATSFGRASGSEKLF
TRBJ1-1 | TRBV13 | ASSLNTGQITEAF